This T cell receptor beta chain originates from a study of CD8+CD57+ T cells in acquired aplastic anemia. Genomic DNA, serving as template, underwent TCR beta VDJ and CDR3 profiling. TCRdb independently ran MiXCR on the reads; one entry per CDR3 protein. The data hold 300,000 or so distinct CDR3 sequences, with 56% observed a single time. This clonotype was recorded at least ten times. Specimen: sorted CD4+, CD8+, or CD8+CD57+ T cells (not recorded which) from PBMCs. The receptor's source is a human donor with severe aplastic anemia or a healthy control (not recorded which).

CDR3 sequence: CASSQGQGETQYF. The CDR3 coding sequence is TGTGCCAGCAGCCAGGGACAGGGAGAGACCCAGTACTTC. The chain combines TRBV7-6 with TRBJ2-5; 9 bases match TRBD1. This CDR3 region has 13 residues. Germline CDR1 reads SGHVS; CDR2 reads FNYEAQ. Unmatched junction bases numbered 2, after V lost 5 bases and J lost 4 bases.